Following are 5 T cell receptor beta chains from one sample sequenced in a study of shared clonotypes between healthy human individuals. Sequenced by immunoSEQ multiplex PCR; TCRdb stores in-frame clones only, minus some. The data contain about 2.3 million clones, 85% to 95% of them singletons. The sample consisted of naive CD4+ T cells from PBMCs. This sample's subset: CD45RA+ positively selected. These receptor sequences come from a man between 18 and 29 years old in good health. Some clones in this sample may be carry-over from other donors' samples.

Remarks on this clone: The sample carries other DNA sequences with the same CDR3. The chain employs TRBV28 and TRBJ1-2; D is perhaps TRBD1 (6 bases). The CDR3 extends over 13 amino acids. The V gene lost 3 bases and the J gene lost 2 bases, with 7 bases spanning the gap. Germline loops: CDR1 MDHEN, CDR2 SYDVKM. CDR3 DNA sequence: TGTGCCAGCAGTTTGGACAGCAACTATGGCTACACCTTC. Translation: CASSLDSNYGYTF.

The V gene is TRBV5-1, the J gene TRBJ2-7, with 8 bases lining up with TRBD1. Germline CDR1 is SGHRS and CDR2 is YFSETQ. J gave up 6 bases and V 4 bases, and 12 bases lay outside the gene matches. The CDR3 loop spans 15 amino acids. CDR3 in DNA: TGCGCCAGCAGCCCGATCGGACAGGGAGGAGCCGAGCAGTACTTC. Amino acid sequence: CASSPIGQGGAEQYF.

The chain couples TRBV4-3 to TRBJ2-7; 9 bases map to TRBD1. J was trimmed by 0 bases and V by 3 bases; bases with no gene match: 3. Germline assignment: CDR1 LGHNA and CDR2 YSLEER. This CDR3 comprises 15 residues. CDR3 bases: TGCGCCAGCAGCCAGGGGACAGGGACCTCCTACGAGCAGTACTTC. This gives the protein CASSQGTGTSYEQYF.

As to this clone: Different DNA sequences within this sample yield the same CDR3. This rearrangement joins TRBV20-1 to TRBJ2-1; D ambiguous. V dropped 6 bases and J dropped 6 bases, with 6 bases sitting between them. This CDR3 is built from 10 residues. The germline V gene encodes CDR1 DFQATT and CDR2 SNEGSKA (reference sequence). CDR3 loop: CSAVRNEQFF. CDR3 nucleotides: TGCAGTGCCGTACGCAATGAGCAGTTCTTC.

The CDR3 coding sequence is TGTGCCAGCAGTTTGGGACAGGGCCCCTACAATGAGCAGTTCTTC. Its translation: CASSLGQGPYNEQFF. The chain joins TRBV28 to TRBJ2-1; TRBD1 matches 9 bases. Looked up from germline, CDR1 is MDHEN and CDR2 is SYDVKM. V shed 3 bases, J shed 2 bases, and the junction held 2 bases outside the gene matches. The CDR3 contains 15 residues.